This TCR beta chain is drawn from a study of T cells in localized non-small cell lung cancer. CDR3 length: 15 residues. The germline V gene has CDR1 ENHRY and CDR2 SYGVKD. The germline V and J ends were trimmed by 2 bases and 3 bases, with 13 bases remaining between them. Assay: immunoSEQ multiplex PCR; the TCRdb copy retains only in-frame clones and omits some. The data show roughly 2,700 clones, approximately 30% seen once. This clone was observed a handful of times. Specimen: lung tumor tissue, collected before any cancer treatment. V and J are TRBV10-3 and TRBJ1-1; D may be TRBD1 (6 bases). The TCR originated in an older female donor with stage II squamous cell lung carcinoma. CDR3 residues: CAISEHRARDTEAFF. Written as DNA, the CDR3 is TGTGCCATCAGTGAGCACAGGGCGAGGGACACTGAAGCTTTCTTT.